The T cell receptor beta chain described here comes from a study of blood T cell repertoires in COVID-19. On the study more broadly: Material from acute and convalescent COVID-19 was sourced from the United States, Italy and Spain. T cells, B-cell-depleted T cells, or PBMCs supplied cDNA or gDNA.

Trimming took 2 bases from V and 5 from J, leaving 4 bases between them. CDR1 ENHRY and CDR2 SYGVKD come from the germline V gene. This CDR3 spans 12 amino acids. In the study's own analysis: Cell counts per sample came from amplifying reference gene primers. Clones were read by immunoSEQ multiplex PCR, and TCRdb kept only the in-frame ones, dropping some. Clone size and V and J calls were adopted from that table, with D and trimming inferred from the DNA. Of 180,000 or so clones in the sample, about 85% were seen once. Enrolled during active infection, Seattle patients were then followed longitudinally.

Sequencing was performed on peripheral blood. The clonotype originates from a woman between 70 and 85 years old with COVID-19, enrolled during active disease. The chain combines TRBV10-3 with TRBJ2-1; D not certain. The CDR3 sequence: CAISETDNEQFF. DNA for the CDR3: TGTGCCATCAGTGAGACGGACAATGAGCAGTTCTTC.